This T cell receptor (beta chain) was recovered during a study of cytomegalovirus exposure and HLA in healthy donors. This clone was counted a few times. This CDR3 comprises 15 residues. The V gene lost 3 bases and the J gene lost 0 bases, with 9 bases spanning the gap. Per germline, CDR1 SGHTA and CDR2 FQGNSA. The primer mix had 60 Vbeta and 13 Jbeta primers. Sequenced by immunoSEQ multiplex PCR; TCRdb stores in-frame clones only, minus some. The data show 42,000 or so clones, about 47% seen once. This receptor was identified in a human donor in good health. Sequencing input: PBMCs. The V and J genes are TRBV7-2 and TRBJ1-5; no definite D call. DNA of the CDR3: TGTGCCAGCAGCTTCCCGGGGTATAGCAATCAGCCCCAGCATTTT. Translated, it gives CASSFPGYSNQPQHF.